A selection of T cell receptor beta chains follows, all from one sample in a study of T-cell reconstitution after alpha-beta-depleted transplantation in children. TCRdb used MiXCR to reprocess the PCR reads, holding one entry per CDR3 protein. The table lists roughly 350,000 distinct CDR3 sequences, about a tenth of them singletons. Sequenced material: PBMCs from the stem cell graft donor, taken from the stem cell graft. Receptor source: a human donor who donated a stem cell graft to a child with acute lymphoblastic leukemia. The CDR3 runs from the conserved cysteine through the conserved F or W. Each record gives: CDR3 protein, CDR3 DNA, J gene, D gene, clone size, V gene. The D gene is left open where the match is weak. The size entry is marked missing in some rows and otherwise reads once, few, many or a size class.

CDR3 protein: CASSQREGGGDEQFF
CDR3 DNA: TGTGCCAGCAGCCAACGGGAGGGGGGCGGGGATGAGCAGTTCTTC
J gene: TRBJ2-1
D gene: TRBD2
clone size: few
V gene: TRBV4-2

CDR3 protein: CASSVGTETYNEQFF
CDR3 DNA: TGCGCCAGCAGCGTTGGGACAGAAACTTACAATGAGCAGTTCTTC
J gene: TRBJ2-1
D gene: TRBD1
clone size: .
V gene: TRBV5-1

CDR3 protein: CSARDPGQGEINEQYF
CDR3 DNA: TGCAGTGCTAGAGACCCGGGACAGGGGGAAATCAACGAGCAGTACTTC
J gene: TRBJ2-7
D gene: TRBD1
clone size: few
V gene: TRBV20-1

CDR3 protein: CASSARDRGWETQYF
CDR3 DNA: TGTGCCAGCAGCGCCCGGGACAGGGGTTGGGAGACCCAGTACTTC
J gene: TRBJ2-5
D gene: TRBD1
clone size: few
V gene: TRBV9

CDR3 protein: CASSLAGLANTGELFF
CDR3 DNA: TGCGCCAGCAGTTTGGCGGGACTAGCAAACACCGGGGAGCTGTTTTTT
J gene: TRBJ2-2
D gene: TRBD2
clone size: few
V gene: TRBV5-1

CDR3 protein: CASSLGLGELFF
CDR3 DNA: TGTGCCAGCAGTTTAGGGCTCGGGGAGCTGTTTTTT
J gene: TRBJ2-2
D gene: .
clone size: many
V gene: TRBV27

CDR3 protein: CASSTGPNTGELFF
CDR3 DNA: TGTGCCAGCAGCACGGGACCTAACACCGGGGAGCTGTTTTTT
J gene: TRBJ2-2
D gene: .
clone size: many
V gene: TRBV7-6

CDR3 protein: CASSFRTGWYDNQPQHF
CDR3 DNA: TGTGCCAGCAGCTTCCGGACAGGGTGGTATGACAATCAGCCCCAGCATTTT
J gene: TRBJ1-5
D gene: TRBD1
clone size: few
V gene: TRBV7-2

CDR3 protein: CASSHAYGGRTGELFF
CDR3 DNA: TGCGCCAGCAGCCATGCGTACGGGGGTAGGACCGGGGAGCTGTTTTTT
J gene: TRBJ2-2
D gene: .
clone size: few
V gene: TRBV4-3

CDR3 protein: CASSHHWDRVGQPQHF
CDR3 DNA: TGCGCCAGCAGCCACCACTGGGACAGGGTGGGGCAGCCCCAGCATTTT
J gene: TRBJ1-5
D gene: TRBD1
clone size: few
V gene: TRBV4-1

CDR3 protein: CASSPDRIWQWKKGTGELFF
CDR3 DNA: TGTGCCAGCAGTCCGGACAGGATATGGCAATGGAAAAAGGGCACCGGGGAGCTGTTTTTT
J gene: TRBJ2-2
D gene: TRBD1
clone size: few
V gene: TRBV12-3/TRBV12-4

CDR3 protein: CASSFGAGYYEQYF
CDR3 DNA: TGTGCCAGCAGTTTTGGCGCGGGATACTACGAGCAGTACTTC
J gene: TRBJ2-7
D gene: .
clone size: many
V gene: TRBV12-3/TRBV12-4

CDR3 protein: CSARRIMNTEAFF
CDR3 DNA: TGCAGTGCGCGACGGATAATGAACACTGAAGCTTTCTTT
J gene: TRBJ1-1
D gene: .
clone size: few
V gene: TRBV20-1

CDR3 protein: CSVVKAGGLADTQYF
CDR3 DNA: TGCAGCGTTGTCAAAGCGGGAGGGCTAGCGGATACGCAGTATTTT
J gene: TRBJ2-3
D gene: TRBD2
clone size: few
V gene: TRBV29-1

CDR3 protein: CSARDGRGAETQYF
CDR3 DNA: TGCAGTGCTAGAGATGGCAGGGGAGCAGAGACCCAGTACTTC
J gene: TRBJ2-5
D gene: .
clone size: many
V gene: TRBV20-1

CDR3 protein: CASSWSGTGDNEQFF
CDR3 DNA: TGCGCCAGCAGCTGGTCCGGGACAGGGGACAATGAGCAGTTCTTC
J gene: TRBJ2-1
D gene: TRBD1
clone size: .
V gene: TRBV5-1

CDR3 protein: CASSYSSANEQFF
CDR3 DNA: TGCGCCAGCAGCTACTCGTCAGCCAATGAGCAGTTCTTC
J gene: TRBJ2-1
D gene: .
clone size: many
V gene: TRBV5-1

CDR3 protein: CASSYTLSLSGPSYEQYF
CDR3 DNA: TGTGCCAGCAGTTACACCCTCTCCTTAAGTGGCCCTTCCTACGAGCAGTACTTC
J gene: TRBJ2-7
D gene: .
clone size: .
V gene: TRBV6-5

CDR3 protein: CSANRLGTDTQYF
CDR3 DNA: TGCAGTGCTAATAGGTTGGGTACAGATACGCAGTATTTT
J gene: TRBJ2-3
D gene: .
clone size: .
V gene: TRBV20-1

CDR3 protein: CASPVWGTSGSGWVDNEQFF
CDR3 DNA: TGTGCCAGCCCCGTTTGGGGGACTAGCGGGAGTGGATGGGTGGACAATGAGCAGTTCTTC
J gene: TRBJ2-1
D gene: TRBD2
clone size: .
V gene: TRBV27

CDR3 protein: CASSPGLLESTDTQYF
CDR3 DNA: TGTGCCAGCAGCCCCGGACTGCTAGAGAGCACAGATACGCAGTATTTT
J gene: TRBJ2-3
D gene: .
clone size: many
V gene: TRBV14

CDR3 protein: CASSPIVAEETQYF
CDR3 DNA: TGTGCCAGCAGCCCGATCGTGGCGGAGGAGACCCAGTACTTC
J gene: TRBJ2-5
D gene: .
clone size: few
V gene: TRBV7-2

CDR3 protein: CASGPRGWRGTEAFF
CDR3 DNA: TGTGCCAGCGGCCCGCGAGGGTGGCGGGGCACTGAAGCTTTCTTT
J gene: TRBJ1-1
D gene: .
clone size: .
V gene: TRBV28

CDR3 protein: CASSPRVSPLHF
CDR3 DNA: TGTGCCAGCAGCCCGCGGGTTTCACCCCTCCACTTT
J gene: TRBJ1-6
D gene: .
clone size: few
V gene: TRBV7-2

CDR3 protein: CSVEGGLAGGSTDTQYF
CDR3 DNA: TGCAGCGTTGAAGGGGGACTAGCGGGAGGAAGCACAGATACGCAGTATTTT
J gene: TRBJ2-3
D gene: TRBD2
clone size: .
V gene: TRBV29-1

CDR3 protein: CASNGMTGELFF
CDR3 DNA: TGTGCCAGTAATGGAATGACCGGGGAGCTGTTTTTT
J gene: TRBJ2-2
D gene: .
clone size: .
V gene: TRBV28

CDR3 protein: CASSVLALGQDTQYF
CDR3 DNA: TGTGCCAGCAGTGTCTTAGCGTTGGGCCAGGATACGCAGTATTTT
J gene: TRBJ2-3
D gene: .
clone size: .
V gene: TRBV12-3/TRBV12-4

CDR3 protein: CASSLERRNTEAFF
CDR3 DNA: TGTGCCAGCAGCTTGGAACGGAGGAACACTGAAGCTTTCTTT
J gene: TRBJ1-1
D gene: .
clone size: many
V gene: TRBV5-4

CDR3 protein: CASSTLAGSYEQFF
CDR3 DNA: TGTGCCAGCAGTACCCTAGCGGGATCGTATGAGCAGTTCTTC
J gene: TRBJ2-1
D gene: TRBD2
clone size: few
V gene: TRBV7-2

CDR3 protein: CASGLGPSTDTQYF
CDR3 DNA: TGTGCCAGCGGCCTAGGCCCTAGCACAGATACGCAGTATTTT
J gene: TRBJ2-3
D gene: .
clone size: few
V gene: TRBV12-3/TRBV12-4

CDR3 protein: CAISDSKTGQTYEQYF
CDR3 DNA: TGTGCCATCAGTGACTCAAAGACAGGCCAAACATACGAGCAGTACTTC
J gene: TRBJ2-7
D gene: .
clone size: few
V gene: TRBV10-3

CDR3 protein: CASSQYLAGDYTGELFF
CDR3 DNA: TGCGCCAGCAGCCAATACCTAGCGGGAGACTACACCGGGGAGCTGTTTTTT
J gene: TRBJ2-2
D gene: TRBD2
clone size: .
V gene: TRBV4-3

CDR3 protein: CASTRITEAFF
CDR3 DNA: TGTGCCAGCACCAGAATTACTGAAGCTTTCTTT
J gene: TRBJ1-1
D gene: .
clone size: few
V gene: TRBV25-1

CDR3 protein: CASSQESASGSTDTQYF
CDR3 DNA: TGCGCCAGCAGCCAAGAAAGCGCTAGCGGGAGTACAGATACGCAGTATTTT
J gene: TRBJ2-3
D gene: TRBD2
clone size: few
V gene: TRBV4-1

CDR3 protein: CASSQEDTYTGELFF
CDR3 DNA: TGTGCCAGCAGCCAAGAAGACACATACACCGGGGAGCTGTTTTTT
J gene: TRBJ2-2
D gene: .
clone size: .
V gene: TRBV4-2

CDR3 protein: CASSSDPHSGRVTGELFF
CDR3 DNA: TGTGCCAGCAGTTCCGATCCTCATAGCGGGAGGGTTACCGGGGAGCTGTTTTTT
J gene: TRBJ2-2
D gene: TRBD2
clone size: .
V gene: TRBV3-1

CDR3 protein: CSARDRMINGYTF
CDR3 DNA: TGCAGTGCTAGAGATCGAATGATAAATGGCTACACCTTC
J gene: TRBJ1-2
D gene: .
clone size: few
V gene: TRBV20-1

CDR3 protein: CASRALAGGPKTQYF
CDR3 DNA: TGTGCCAGCAGGGCACTAGCGGGAGGGCCAAAGACCCAGTACTTC
J gene: TRBJ2-5
D gene: TRBD2
clone size: .
V gene: TRBV12-3/TRBV12-4

CDR3 protein: CASSQGLVLGNEQFF
CDR3 DNA: TGTGCCAGCAGCCAAGGTCTAGTTTTAGGCAATGAGCAGTTCTTC
J gene: TRBJ2-1
D gene: .
clone size: many
V gene: TRBV3-1

CDR3 protein: CASRTRQGSYEQYF
CDR3 DNA: TGTGCCAGCAGGACCAGACAGGGGTCCTACGAGCAGTACTTC
J gene: TRBJ2-7
D gene: TRBD1
clone size: .
V gene: TRBV12-3/TRBV12-4

CDR3 protein: CASSLGGGRSYNEQFF
CDR3 DNA: TGTGCCAGCAGCTTAGGGGGGGGGAGGTCCTACAATGAGCAGTTCTTC
J gene: TRBJ2-1
D gene: TRBD2
clone size: .
V gene: TRBV7-9

CDR3 protein: CASRSLQGARNYGYTF
CDR3 DNA: TGTGCCAGCAGGTCACTTCAGGGGGCTCGAAACTATGGCTACACCTTC
J gene: TRBJ1-2
D gene: TRBD1
clone size: .
V gene: TRBV2

CDR3 protein: CASSPPGTSGSYEQYF
CDR3 DNA: TGTGCCAGCAGCCCCCCCGGGACTAGCGGGAGTTACGAGCAGTACTTC
J gene: TRBJ2-7
D gene: TRBD2
clone size: few
V gene: TRBV7-9

CDR3 protein: CASSDAGGGLPYEQYF
CDR3 DNA: TGCGCCAGCAGCGACGCGGGGGGAGGCTTACCCTACGAGCAGTACTTC
J gene: TRBJ2-7
D gene: TRBD2
clone size: few
V gene: TRBV4-1

CDR3 protein: CSVDREGGTQYF
CDR3 DNA: TGCAGCGTAGACAGGGAAGGAGGGACCCAGTACTTC
J gene: TRBJ2-5
D gene: TRBD1
clone size: .
V gene: TRBV29-1

CDR3 protein: CASRDQETQYF
CDR3 DNA: TGTGCCAGCAGGGACCAAGAGACCCAGTACTTC
J gene: TRBJ2-5
D gene: .
clone size: many
V gene: TRBV27

CDR3 protein: CSARGTSGRYNEQFF
CDR3 DNA: TGCAGTGCTAGAGGGACTAGCGGGAGGTACAATGAGCAGTTCTTC
J gene: TRBJ2-1
D gene: TRBD2
clone size: many
V gene: TRBV20-1

CDR3 protein: CASSLNRGAYEQYF
CDR3 DNA: TGTGCCAGCAGCCTAAACAGGGGGGCCTACGAGCAGTACTTC
J gene: TRBJ2-7
D gene: TRBD1
clone size: .
V gene: TRBV3-1

CDR3 protein: CSARFTGPGGGSTDTQYF
CDR3 DNA: TGCAGTGCTAGATTCACCGGGCCGGGAGGAGGAAGCACAGATACGCAGTATTTT
J gene: TRBJ2-3
D gene: TRBD2
clone size: few
V gene: TRBV20-1

CDR3 protein: CASSLGAGFRNIQYF
CDR3 DNA: TGTGCCAGCAGCTTAGGGGCGGGATTCAGAAACATTCAGTACTTC
J gene: TRBJ2-4
D gene: .
clone size: many
V gene: TRBV11-2

CDR3 protein: CSAAGTDFTEAFF
CDR3 DNA: TGCAGTGCGGCCGGTACCGATTTCACTGAAGCTTTCTTT
J gene: TRBJ1-1
D gene: .
clone size: .
V gene: TRBV20-1